The 16 T cell receptor beta chains in this list originate from one sample, sequenced in a study of blood T cell repertoires in COVID-19. Repertoires were generated with immunoSEQ multiplex PCR, while TCRdb's copy carries only in-frame clones and drops some. The repertoire holds 75,000 to 100,000 clones, roughly 80% seen once, with about 4.5% in the top ten. The source material was peripheral blood. These receptors came from a man aged 60-69 years with acute or convalescent COVID-19.

The CDR3 bases are TGTGCCAGCAGAAACCGGGACAGGGGTTCAGAGACCCAGTACTTC. As protein: CASRNRDRGSETQYF. The J gene is TRBJ2-5, the V gene TRBV7-2, with 10 bases identical to TRBD1. The CDR3 has 15 amino acids. J was trimmed by 4 bases and V by 6 bases; bases with no gene match: 8. CDR1 and CDR2 from the germline V gene are SGHTA and FQGNSA.

This clone came up once. V gene TRBV7-6 combines with J gene TRBJ2-3; 7 nucleotides line up with TRBD1. This CDR3 is built from 15 residues. Unmatched junction bases numbered 4, after V lost 0 bases and J lost 4 bases. Germline assignment: CDR1 SGHVS and CDR2 FNYEAQ. Written as DNA, the CDR3 is TGTGCCAGCAGCTTAGCGGCAGGGGGTCCAGATACGCAGTATTTT. As protein: CASSLAAGGPDTQYF.

This rearrangement joins TRBV4-1 to TRBJ2-7; 8 bases line up with TRBD1. V was clipped by 4 bases and J by 4 bases; unmatched bases: 6. The CDR3 covers 14 residues. Germline-derived CDR1 and CDR2 are MGHRA and YSYEKL. CDR3 loop: CASSPRTGTYEQYF. The CDR3 region has the DNA TGCGCCAGCAGCCCGAGGACAGGGACTTACGAGCAGTACTTC.

The chain employs TRBV10-3 and TRBJ1-5; possible D gene TRBD1, 5 bases. The CDR3 loop spans 13 amino acids. V lost 3 bases, J lost 5 bases, and 8 bases lay in between. Germline loops: CDR1 ENHRY, CDR2 SYGVKD. The CDR3 DNA follows: TGTGCCATCAGTGATTTAGGGGATCAGCCCCAGCATTTT. It specifies CAISDLGDQPQHF.

The rearrangement joins TRBV5-6 to TRBJ2-7, with 9 nucleotides matching TRBD1. CDR3 length: 16 amino acids. Germline CDR1 reads SGHDT; CDR2 reads YYEEEE. Trimming took 3 bases from V and 1 from J; bases not matched to a gene: 8. DNA for the CDR3: TGTGCCAGCAGCTCCCTACAGGGGGCGGGGTCCTACGAGCAGTACTTC. Its translation is CASSSLQGAGSYEQYF.

The chain links TRBV15 to TRBJ2-3; 8 bases are a match to TRBD2. This CDR3 contains 16 residues. Germline lookup yields CDR1 LNHNV and CDR2 YYDKDF (reference sequence). Trimming took 7 bases from V and 0 from J; bases not matched to a gene: 9. CDR3 region: CATTTGLAASTDTQYF. CDR3 coding DNA: TGTGCCACCACCACCGGACTAGCCGCAAGCACAGATACGCAGTATTTT.

The chain carries TRBV7-6 and TRBJ2-7; tentative D call: TRBD2 (6 bases). The length of the CDR3 is 15 residues. Germline values: CDR1 SGHVS, CDR2 FNYEAQ. V lost 5 bases to trimming and J lost 2 bases, with 16 bases between them. CDR3 protein: CASSAATGETYEQYF. The CDR3 coding sequence is TGTGCCAGCAGCGCAGCTACGGGGGAGACCTACGAGCAGTACTTC.

This clone was observed a few times. The chain combines TRBV15 with TRBJ2-7; TRBD1 agrees at 10 bases. Germline lookup yields CDR1 LNHNV and CDR2 YYDKDF (reference sequence). V lost 3 bases and J lost 6; bases outside the gene matches: 2. The CDR3 contains 13 residues. CDR3 sequence reads: CATSSGQGGEQYF. The CDR3 DNA reads as TGTGCCACCAGCAGCGGACAGGGGGGCGAGCAGTACTTC.

This chain connects TRBV29-1 to TRBJ2-5; D perhaps matches TRBD1 (6 bases). The V gene lost 4 bases and the J gene lost 5 bases, with 17 bases spanning the gap. The germline V gene encodes CDR1 SQVTM and CDR2 ANQGSEA. The CDR3 spans 14 residues. DNA for the CDR3: TGCAGCGTTGTTCCCCTGGGGGCAGGGGAGACCCAGTACTTC. Its protein is CSVVPLGAGETQYF.

The chain links TRBV2 to TRBJ1-4; the D is unclear. The germline V gene has CDR1 SNHLY and CDR2 FYNNEI. V lost 3 bases and J 6 bases, leaving 8 bases between the germline ends. This CDR3 spans 13 amino acids. For the CDR3, the DNA is TGTGCCAGCAGTGATTCGGTATATGAAAAACTGTTTTTT. This codes for CASSDSVYEKLFF.

The V gene is TRBV5-6, the J gene TRBJ2-1, with D uncertain. Trimming cost V 4 bases and J 0 bases, with 11 bases left between them. Germline CDR1 SGHDT, CDR2 YYEEEE. CDR3 length: 15 amino acids. This CDR3 is CASSPVSYSYNEQFF. CDR3 DNA: TGTGCCAGCAGCCCAGTCAGTTACTCCTACAATGAGCAGTTCTTC.

The rearrangement joins TRBV2 to TRBJ1-2; 7 bases map to TRBD1. The germline CDR1 and CDR2 sequences are SNHLY and FYNNEI. The ends lost 3 bases at V and 6 bases at J; junction bases unmatched: 10. This CDR3 spans 15 amino acids. DNA for the CDR3: TGTGCCAGCAGTGATACAGGGGTTTGGGGCAATGGCTACACCTTC. Translation gives CASSDTGVWGNGYTF.

This sequence joins TRBV4-3 and TRBJ1-4, with no clear D. Trimming removed 0 bases at V and 0 bases at J, with 14 bases between. This CDR3 is built from 18 residues. Germline values: CDR1 LGHNA, CDR2 YSLEER. CDR3 bases: TGCGCCAGCAGCCAAGATCTACAGAGTCCTGCAACTAATGAAAAACTGTTTTTT. It yields the protein CASSQDLQSPATNEKLFF.

This clone was detected a few times. The chain links TRBV7-8 to TRBJ1-1; 8 bases map to TRBD1. Germline values: CDR1 SGHVS, CDR2 FQNEAQ. The CDR3 runs to 15 residues. V lost 0 bases to trimming and J lost 4 bases; unmatched junction nucleotides: 4. The CDR3 is CASSLAFDRGTEAFF. CDR3 in DNA: TGTGCCAGCAGCTTAGCGTTCGACAGGGGCACTGAAGCTTTCTTT. Variable domain in full (rest from reference TRBV7-8 and TRBJ1-1): GAGVSQSPRYKVAKRGQDVALRCDPISGHVSLFWYQQALGQGPEFLTYFQNEAQLDKSGLPSDRFFAERPEGSVSTLKIQRTQQEDSAVYLCASSLAFDRGTEAFFGQGTRLTVV.

The chain carries TRBV5-1 and TRBJ2-1, with 7 bases fitting TRBD1. The CDR3 is 14 amino acids. In germline, CDR1 is SGHRS, CDR2 YFSETQ. The V gene end was trimmed by 4 bases and the J gene end by 4 bases; junction bases not matched to a gene: 5. This CDR3 is CASSPGTAYNEQFF. In DNA, the CDR3 is TGCGCCAGCAGCCCGGGGACAGCATACAATGAGCAGTTCTTC. Combining the CDR3 with reference TRBV5-1 and TRBJ2-1 gives the whole variable domain KAGVTQTPRYLIKTRGQQVTLSCSPISGHRSVSWYQQTPGQGLQFLFEYFSETQRNKGNFPGRFSGRQFSNSRSEMNVSTLELGDSALYLCASSPGTAYNEQFFGPGTRLTVL.

The chain recombines TRBV9 with TRBJ1-3; 7 bases are a match to TRBD1. This CDR3 is 18 amino acids long. J was trimmed by 0 bases and V by 3 bases; bases with no gene match: 12. Germline V gene sequence: CDR1 SGDLS, CDR2 YYNGEE. CDR3 DNA sequence: TGTGCCAGCAGCGCAACTCAGTCAGGGGGATACTCTGGAAACACCATATATTTT. Translation: CASSATQSGGYSGNTIYF.